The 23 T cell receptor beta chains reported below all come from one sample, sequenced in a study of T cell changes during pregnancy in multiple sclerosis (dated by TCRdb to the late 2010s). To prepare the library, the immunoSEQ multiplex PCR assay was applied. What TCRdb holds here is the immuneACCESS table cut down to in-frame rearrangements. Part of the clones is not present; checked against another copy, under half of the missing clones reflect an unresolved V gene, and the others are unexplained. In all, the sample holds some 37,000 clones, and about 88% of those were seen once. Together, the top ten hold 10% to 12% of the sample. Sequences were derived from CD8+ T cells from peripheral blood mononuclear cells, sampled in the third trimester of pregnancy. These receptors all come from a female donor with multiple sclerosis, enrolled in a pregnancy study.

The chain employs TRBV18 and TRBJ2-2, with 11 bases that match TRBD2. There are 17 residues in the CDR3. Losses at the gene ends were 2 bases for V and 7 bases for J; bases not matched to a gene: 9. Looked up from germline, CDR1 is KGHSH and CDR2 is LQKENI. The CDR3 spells CASSPRDPSGRSGELFF. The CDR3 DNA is TGTGCCAGCTCACCAAGGGACCCTAGCGGGAGGAGCGGGGAGCTGTTTTTT.

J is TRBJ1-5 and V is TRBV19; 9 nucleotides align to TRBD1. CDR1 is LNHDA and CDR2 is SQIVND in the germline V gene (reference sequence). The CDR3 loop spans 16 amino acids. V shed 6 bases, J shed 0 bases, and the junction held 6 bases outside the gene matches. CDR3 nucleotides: TGTGCCAGTAGGGACAGGGGAACTTATAGCAATCAGCCCCAGCATTTT. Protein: CASRDRGTYSNQPQHF.

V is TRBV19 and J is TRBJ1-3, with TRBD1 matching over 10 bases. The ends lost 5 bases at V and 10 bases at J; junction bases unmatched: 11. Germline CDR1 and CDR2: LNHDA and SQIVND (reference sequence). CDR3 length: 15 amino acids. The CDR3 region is CASSLGFRTGGTIYF. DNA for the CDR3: TGTGCCAGTAGTTTGGGATTCCGGACAGGGGGGACCATATATTTT.

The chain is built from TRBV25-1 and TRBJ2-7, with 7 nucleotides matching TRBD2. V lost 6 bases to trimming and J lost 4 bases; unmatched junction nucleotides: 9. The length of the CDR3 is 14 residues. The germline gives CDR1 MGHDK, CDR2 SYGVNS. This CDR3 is CASSDPGLSYEQYF. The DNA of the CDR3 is TGTGCCAGCAGCGATCCGGGACTATCTTACGAGCAGTACTTC.

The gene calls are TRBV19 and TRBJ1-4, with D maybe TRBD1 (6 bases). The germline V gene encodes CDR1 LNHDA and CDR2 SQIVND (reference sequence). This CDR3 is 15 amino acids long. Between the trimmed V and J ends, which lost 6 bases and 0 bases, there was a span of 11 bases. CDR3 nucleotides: TGTGCCAGTAGCCTAGGGGGACCAACTAATGAAAAACTGTTTTTT. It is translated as CASSLGGPTNEKLFF. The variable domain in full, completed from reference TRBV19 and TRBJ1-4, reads DGGITQSPKYLFRKEGQNVTLSCEQNLNHDAMYWYRQDPGQGLRLIYYSQIVNDFQKGDIAEGYSVSREKKESFPLTVTSAQKNPTAFYLCASSLGGPTNEKLFFGSGTQLSVL.

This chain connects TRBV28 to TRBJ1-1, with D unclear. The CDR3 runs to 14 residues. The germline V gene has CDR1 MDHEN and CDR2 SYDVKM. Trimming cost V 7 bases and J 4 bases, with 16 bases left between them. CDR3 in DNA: TGTGCCAGCAAAAGAGGAGGGATCCCCACTGAAGCTTTCTTT. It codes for CASKRGGIPTEAFF.

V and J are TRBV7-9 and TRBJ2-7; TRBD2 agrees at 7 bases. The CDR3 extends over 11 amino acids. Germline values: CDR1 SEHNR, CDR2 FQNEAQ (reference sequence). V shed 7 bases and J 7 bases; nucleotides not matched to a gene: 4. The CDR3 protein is CASTDGGEQYF. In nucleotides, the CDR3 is TGTGCCAGCACCGACGGGGGGGAGCAGTACTTC.

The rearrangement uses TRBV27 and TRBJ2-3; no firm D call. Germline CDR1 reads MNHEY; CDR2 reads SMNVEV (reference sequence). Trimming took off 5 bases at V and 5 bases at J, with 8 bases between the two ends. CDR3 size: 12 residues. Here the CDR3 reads CASSAPGDTQYF. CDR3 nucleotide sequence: TGTGCCAGCAGTGCCCCAGGAGATACGCAGTATTTT.

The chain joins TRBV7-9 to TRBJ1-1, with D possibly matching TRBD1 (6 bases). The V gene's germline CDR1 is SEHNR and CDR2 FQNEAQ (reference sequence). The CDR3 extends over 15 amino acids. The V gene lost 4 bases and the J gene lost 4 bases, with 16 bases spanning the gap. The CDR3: CASSSQSTGITEAFF. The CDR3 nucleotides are TGTGCCAGCAGCTCCCAGTCTACAGGGATCACTGAAGCTTTCTTT.

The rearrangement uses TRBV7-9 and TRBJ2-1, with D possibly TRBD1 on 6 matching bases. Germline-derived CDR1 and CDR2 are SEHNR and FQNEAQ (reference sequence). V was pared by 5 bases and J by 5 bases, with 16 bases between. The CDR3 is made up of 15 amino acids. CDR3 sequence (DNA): TGTGCCAGCAGCCCCACGTGGGCAGGGGACAATGAGCAGTTCTTC. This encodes CASSPTWAGDNEQFF.

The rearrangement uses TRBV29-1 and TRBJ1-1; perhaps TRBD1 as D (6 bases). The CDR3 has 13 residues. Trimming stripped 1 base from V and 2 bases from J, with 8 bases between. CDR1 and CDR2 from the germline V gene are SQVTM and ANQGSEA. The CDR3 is CSVEGGRNTEAFF. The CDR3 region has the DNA TGCAGCGTTGAAGGGGGGCGAAACACTGAAGCTTTCTTT.

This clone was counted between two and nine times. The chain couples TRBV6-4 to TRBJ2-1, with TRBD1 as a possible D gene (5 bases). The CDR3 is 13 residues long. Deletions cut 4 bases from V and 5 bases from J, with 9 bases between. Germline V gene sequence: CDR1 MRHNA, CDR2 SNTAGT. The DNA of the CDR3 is TGTGCCAGCAGTGTAGACAGCAACAATGAGCAGTTCTTC. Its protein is CASSVDSNNEQFF.

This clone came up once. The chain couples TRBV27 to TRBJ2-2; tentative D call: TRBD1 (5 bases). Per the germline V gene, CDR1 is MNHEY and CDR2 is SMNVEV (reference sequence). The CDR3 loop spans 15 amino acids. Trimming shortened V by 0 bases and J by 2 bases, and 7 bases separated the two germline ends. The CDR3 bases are TGTGCCAGCAGTTTATCTACAGGAAACACCGGGGAGCTGTTTTTT. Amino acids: CASSLSTGNTGELFF.

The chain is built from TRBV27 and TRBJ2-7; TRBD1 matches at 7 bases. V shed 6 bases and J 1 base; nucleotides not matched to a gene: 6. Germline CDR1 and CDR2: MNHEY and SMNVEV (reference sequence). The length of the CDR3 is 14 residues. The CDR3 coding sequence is TGTGCCAGCAGCCCGGGACAGCGTTCCTACGAGCAGTACTTC. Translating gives CASSPGQRSYEQYF.

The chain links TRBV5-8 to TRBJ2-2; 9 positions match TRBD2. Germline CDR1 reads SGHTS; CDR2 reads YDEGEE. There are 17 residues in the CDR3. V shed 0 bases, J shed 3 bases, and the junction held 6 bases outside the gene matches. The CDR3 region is CASSLAGSGGHTGELFF. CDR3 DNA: TGTGCCAGCAGCTTGGCGGGTAGCGGGGGACACACCGGGGAGCTGTTTTTT.

For the CDR3, the DNA is TGTGCCAGCAGCTCGGCTAGCGGGAGAGATACGCAGTATTTT. It encodes CASSSASGRDTQYF. The chain recombines TRBV7-9 with TRBJ2-3; 10 bases map to TRBD2. The length of the CDR3 is 14 residues. V dropped 4 bases and J dropped 5; count of bases not matched to a gene: 3. CDR1 SEHNR and CDR2 FQNEAQ come from the germline V gene (reference sequence).

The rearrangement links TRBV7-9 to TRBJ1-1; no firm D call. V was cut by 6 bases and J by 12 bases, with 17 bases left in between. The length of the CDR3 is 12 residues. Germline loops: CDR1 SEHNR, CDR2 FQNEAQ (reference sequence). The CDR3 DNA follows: TGTGCCAGCAGTGCAGGACGGGAGAGGACTTTCTTT. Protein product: CASSAGRERTFF.

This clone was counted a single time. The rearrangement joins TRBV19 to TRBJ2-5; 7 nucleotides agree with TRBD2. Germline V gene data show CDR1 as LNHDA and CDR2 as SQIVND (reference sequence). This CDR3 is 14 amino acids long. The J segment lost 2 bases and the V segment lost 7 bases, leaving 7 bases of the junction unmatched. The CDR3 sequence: CASNSGGRQETQYF. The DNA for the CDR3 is TGTGCCAGTAATTCGGGGGGTCGGCAAGAGACCCAGTACTTC.

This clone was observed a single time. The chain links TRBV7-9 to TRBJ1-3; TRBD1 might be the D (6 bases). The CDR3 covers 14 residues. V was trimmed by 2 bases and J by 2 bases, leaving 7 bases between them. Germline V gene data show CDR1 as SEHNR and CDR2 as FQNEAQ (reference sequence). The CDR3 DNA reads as TGTGCCAGCAGCTTAACAGGGACTGGAAACACCATATATTTT. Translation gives CASSLTGTGNTIYF.

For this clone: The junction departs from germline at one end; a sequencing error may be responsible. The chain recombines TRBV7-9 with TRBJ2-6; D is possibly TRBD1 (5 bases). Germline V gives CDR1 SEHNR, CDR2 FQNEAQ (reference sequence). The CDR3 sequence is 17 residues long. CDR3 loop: CASILQDPNSGANVLTF. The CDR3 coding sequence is TGTGCCAGCATCTTACAGGATCCTAACTCTGGGGCCAACGTCCTGACTTTC.

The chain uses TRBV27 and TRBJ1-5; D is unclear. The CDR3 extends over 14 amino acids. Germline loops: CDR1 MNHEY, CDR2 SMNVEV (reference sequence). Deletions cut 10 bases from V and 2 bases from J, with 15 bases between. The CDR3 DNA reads TGTGCCACCAGAAGCGGACCAGGCAATCAGCCCCAGCATTTT. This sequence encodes CATRSGPGNQPQHF.

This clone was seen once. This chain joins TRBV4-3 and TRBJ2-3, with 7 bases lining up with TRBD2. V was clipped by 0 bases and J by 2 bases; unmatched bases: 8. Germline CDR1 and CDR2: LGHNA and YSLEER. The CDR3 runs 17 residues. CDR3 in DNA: TGCGCCAGCAGCCAAGATCTCGGACTAGGGAACACAGATACGCAGTATTTT. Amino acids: CASSQDLGLGNTDTQYF.

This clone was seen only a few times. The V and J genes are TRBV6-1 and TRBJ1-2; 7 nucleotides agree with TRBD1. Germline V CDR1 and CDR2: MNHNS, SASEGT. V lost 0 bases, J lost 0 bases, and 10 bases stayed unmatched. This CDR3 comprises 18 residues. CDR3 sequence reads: CASSEAMAGGLTNYGYTF. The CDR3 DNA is TGTGCCAGCAGTGAAGCAATGGCAGGGGGGCTCACTAACTATGGCTACACCTTC.